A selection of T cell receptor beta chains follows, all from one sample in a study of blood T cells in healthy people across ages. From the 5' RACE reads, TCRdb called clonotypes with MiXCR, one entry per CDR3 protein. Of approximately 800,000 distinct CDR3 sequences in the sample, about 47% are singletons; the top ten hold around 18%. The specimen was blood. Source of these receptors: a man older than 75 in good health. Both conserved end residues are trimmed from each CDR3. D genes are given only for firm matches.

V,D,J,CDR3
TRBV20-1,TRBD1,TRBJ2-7,SAIQGYEQY
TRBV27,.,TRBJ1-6,ASTWGKGDNSPLH
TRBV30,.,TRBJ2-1,ALNEQF
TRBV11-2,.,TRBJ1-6,ASSPVRKNSPLH
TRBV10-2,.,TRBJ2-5,ASSERAREPQY
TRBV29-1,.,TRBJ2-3,SVRVVGDTQY
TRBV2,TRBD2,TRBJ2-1,ASTSGGASEQF
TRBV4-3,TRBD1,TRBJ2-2,ASSPGQRFTGELF
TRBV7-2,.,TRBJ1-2,ASSLTIVYGYT
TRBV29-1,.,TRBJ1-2,SVEEALRRDGYT
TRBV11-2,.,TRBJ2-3,ASSLDPQALGTDTQY
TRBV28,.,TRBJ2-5,ATKAGGQVETQY
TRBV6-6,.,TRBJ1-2,ASSRGLGPGTSGYT
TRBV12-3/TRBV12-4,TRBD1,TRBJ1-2,ASRGTVYGDYGYT
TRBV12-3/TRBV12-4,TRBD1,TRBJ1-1,ASSFDREDEAF
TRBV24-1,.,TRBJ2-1,ATSDPKRRGNEQF
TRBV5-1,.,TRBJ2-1,ASSLALSSYNEQF
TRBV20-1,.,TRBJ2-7,SATKLGSSYEQY
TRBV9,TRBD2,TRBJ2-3,ASSVAASGSYTQY
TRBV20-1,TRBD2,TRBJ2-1,SASTLLAGGDEQF
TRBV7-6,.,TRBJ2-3,ASSLTGITDTQY
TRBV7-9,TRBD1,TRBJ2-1,ASSGREGADNEQF
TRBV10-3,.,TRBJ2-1,AIRTSSRDNEQF
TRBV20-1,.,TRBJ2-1,SAWRAGNEQF
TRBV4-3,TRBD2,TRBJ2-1,ASSHEAGVDYNEQF
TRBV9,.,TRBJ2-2,ASSAEHATELF
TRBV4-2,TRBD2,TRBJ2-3,ASSQDFSGRATDTQY
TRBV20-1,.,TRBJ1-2,SARGQTANYGYT
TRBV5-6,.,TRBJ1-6,ASSLQGTSSPLH
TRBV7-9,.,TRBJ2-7,ASSEEIGYEQY
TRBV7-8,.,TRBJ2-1,ASSSIGQSSYNEQF
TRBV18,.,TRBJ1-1,VSSGGTNTEAF
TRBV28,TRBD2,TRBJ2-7,ASSIPGLDLYEQY
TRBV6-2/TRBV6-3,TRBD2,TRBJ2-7,ASTHRLAGEYEQY
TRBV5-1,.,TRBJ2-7,ASSLVAASSYEQY
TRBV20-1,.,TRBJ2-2,SARDPGQLYTGELF
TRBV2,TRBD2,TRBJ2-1,ASSESGGLFYNEQF
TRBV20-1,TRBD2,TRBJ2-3,SGASGTDTQY
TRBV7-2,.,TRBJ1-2,ASSLPPNYGYT
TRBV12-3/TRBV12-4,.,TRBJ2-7,ASRRDIIPYEQN